This record looks at one TCR beta chain sequence and its context. What it binds is unknown. The sample originates from a study of cytomegalovirus exposure and HLA in healthy donors. Study outcomes and limitations: By HLA locus, TCR association rates varied in a later analysis, with DRB1 showing the most and HLA-C the fewest. Later analysis reportedly placed an Asian-associated ancestry cluster below the roughly 680-donor mean in N-insertions. Most TCR sequences were seen very rarely across donors, but some public TCRs occurred in many.

CDR3 length: 13 residues. The V gene's germline CDR1 is LGHNA and CDR2 YNFKEQ. V was pared by 9 bases and J by 3 bases, with 11 bases between. The primer mix had 60 Vbeta and 13 Jbeta primers. Here immunoSEQ multiplex PCR was the method, and the copy in TCRdb shows in-frame clones only, minus some. The sample has some 120,000 clones, 8% to 11% seen once. The TCR comes from a woman aged 18-30 years in good health and CMV-seropositive. V and J are TRBV4-2 and TRBJ2-2, with D maybe TRBD2 (6 bases). The sequencing input was PBMCs. The DNA for the CDR3 is TGTGCCAGTCGGGAGCGGGACACCGGGGAGCTGTTTTTT. Its translation: CASRERDTGELFF.